This T cell receptor beta chain was sequenced for a study of T cell responses to AZD1222 COVID-19 vaccine. The V and J ends lost 4 bases and 2 bases, in that order; junction bases with no gene match: 5. The CDR3 is made up of 15 amino acids. Germline V gene sequence: CDR1 MGHRA, CDR2 YSYEKL. This table comes from immunoSEQ multiplex PCR, and its TCRdb copy is limited to in-frame clones, with some not included. The data hold more than 150,000 clones, with 80% to 90% observed a single time. This specimen consisted of peripheral blood, obtained on day 0 of AZD1222 vaccination. The chain couples TRBV4-1 to TRBJ2-5, with 9 bases lining up with TRBD2. This clonotype was sampled from an adult in good health. DNA for the CDR3: TGCGCCAGCAGCCCCATAGCGGGAGAGCAAGAGACCCAGTACTTC. Translated, it gives CASSPIAGEQETQYF.